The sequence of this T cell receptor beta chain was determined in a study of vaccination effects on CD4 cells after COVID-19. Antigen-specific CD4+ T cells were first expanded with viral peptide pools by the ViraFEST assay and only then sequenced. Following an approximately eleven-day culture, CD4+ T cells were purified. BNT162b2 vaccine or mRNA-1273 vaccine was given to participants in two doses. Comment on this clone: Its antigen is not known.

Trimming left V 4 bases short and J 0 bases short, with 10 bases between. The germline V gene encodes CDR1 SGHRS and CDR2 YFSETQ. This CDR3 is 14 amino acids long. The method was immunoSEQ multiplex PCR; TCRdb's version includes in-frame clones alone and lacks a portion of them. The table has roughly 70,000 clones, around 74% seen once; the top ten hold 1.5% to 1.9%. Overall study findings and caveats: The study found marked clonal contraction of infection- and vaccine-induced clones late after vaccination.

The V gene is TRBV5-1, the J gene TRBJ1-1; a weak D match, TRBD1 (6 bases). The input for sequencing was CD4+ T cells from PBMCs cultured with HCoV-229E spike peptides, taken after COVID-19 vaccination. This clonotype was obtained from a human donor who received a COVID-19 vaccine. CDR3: CASSRTEMNTEAFF. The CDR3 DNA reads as TGCGCCAGCAGCAGGACAGAGATGAACACTGAAGCTTTCTTT.